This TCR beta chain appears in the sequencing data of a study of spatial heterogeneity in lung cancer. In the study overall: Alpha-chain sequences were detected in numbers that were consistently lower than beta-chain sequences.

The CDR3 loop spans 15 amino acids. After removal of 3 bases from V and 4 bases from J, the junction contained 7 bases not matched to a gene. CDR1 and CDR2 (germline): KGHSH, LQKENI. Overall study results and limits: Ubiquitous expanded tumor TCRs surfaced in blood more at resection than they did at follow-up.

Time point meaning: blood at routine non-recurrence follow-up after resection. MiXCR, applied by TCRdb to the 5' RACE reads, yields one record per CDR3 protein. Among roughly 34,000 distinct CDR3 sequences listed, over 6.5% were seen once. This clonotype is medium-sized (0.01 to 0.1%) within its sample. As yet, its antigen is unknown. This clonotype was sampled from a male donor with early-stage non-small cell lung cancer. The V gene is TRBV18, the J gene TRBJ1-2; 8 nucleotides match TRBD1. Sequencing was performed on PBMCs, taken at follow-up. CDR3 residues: CASSPPTQGAYGYTF. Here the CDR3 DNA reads TGTGCCAGCTCACCCCCCACTCAGGGGGCCTATGGCTACACCTTC. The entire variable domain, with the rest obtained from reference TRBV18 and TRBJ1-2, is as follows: NAGVMQNPRHLVRRRGQEARLRCSPMKGHSHVYWYRQLPEEGLKFMVYLQKENIIDESGMPKERFSAEFPKEGPSILRIQQVVRGDSAAYFCASSPPTQGAYGYTFGSGTRLTVV.